Following are 24 T cell receptor beta chains from one sample sequenced in a study of tumor-infiltrating lymphocytes in primary liver carcinoma. RNA isolated from unsorted whole blood supplied the blood RNA, with germline DNA also extracted. From approximately 0.5 ug of total RNA, TCR beta-specific cDNA was reverse-transcribed using a constant-region primer. Employing slightly modified ARM-PCR, three nested multiplex PCR rounds were run, and these gave rise to the TCR beta libraries. The first two PCR rounds, around 10 cycles each, used TRBV1-TRBV30 forward primers and a C-beta reverse primer. MiXCR was run by TCRdb on the multiplex PCR reads, yielding one entry per CDR3 protein. The table includes 190,000 or so distinct CDR3 sequences, approximately 65% detected once. The sequencing input was peripheral blood. These receptors originate from a woman aged 60 to 75 with primary liver carcinoma and hepatitis B virus infection.

With respect to this clonotype: Just one base apart from a much larger clone, this may be a read error. The CDR3, as DNA: TGTGCCAGCAGCCAAGATACAGGTCAGCCCCAGCGTTTT. Translated, it gives CASSQDTGQPQRF. V usage is TRBV4-2 and J usage is TRBJ1-5; the D gene is possibly TRBD1 (5 bases). This CDR3 has 13 residues. Germline-derived CDR1 and CDR2 are LGHNA and YNFKEQ.

A word on this clonotype: A single base separates this from a much larger clone, so it may be a read error. This CDR3 is CASSFGTGGNRPQHF. CDR3 DNA sequence: TGTGCCAGCAGTTTCGGGACAGGGGGAAATCGGCCCCAGCATTTT. The chain recombines TRBV12-3 or TRBV12-4 with TRBJ1-5, with 11 bases that match TRBD1. The CDR3 contains 15 residues.

With respect to this clonotype: This may arise from a read error, as a much more abundant clone is one base away. The rearrangement links TRBV6-1 to TRBJ2-7; 9 nucleotides agree with TRBD2. The germline V gene encodes CDR1 MNHNS and CDR2 SASEGT. The CDR3 extends over 15 amino acids. The CDR3 sequence: CARSEAEREEYEQYF. Written as DNA, the CDR3 is TGTGCCAGGAGTGAAGCGGAGCGGGAGGAATACGAGCAGTACTTC.

In its sample, this clonotype was seen a few times. The junction differs from germline at one of its ends, possibly a read error. The chain has TRBV12-3 or TRBV12-4 and TRBJ2-3, with TRBD2 matching over 8 bases. The length of the CDR3 is 18 residues. The CDR3 nucleotides are TGTGCCAGCAGTCCTTATCGGGGGGGGTTGTTTGGCACAGATACGCGGTATTTT. Its protein is CASSPYRGGLFGTDTRYF.

Note on this clonotype: Possible read error: a much larger clone is one base away. This chain uses TRBV6-5 with TRBJ1-4; TRBD1 matches at 7 bases. Germline values: CDR1 MNHEY, CDR2 SVGAGI. This CDR3 has 13 residues. The CDR3 nucleotides read TGTGCCAGCAGGCCAAACCAGGGGGAAAAACTGCTTTTT. It is translated as CASRPNQGEKLLF.

Points on this clonotype: Relative to the germline gene, one junction end is altered; a read error may explain this. The rearrangement joins TRBV7-8 to TRBJ2-7; D is possibly TRBD1 (5 bases). CDR1 and CDR2 (germline): SGHVS, FQNEAQ. CDR3 size: 17 residues. This CDR3 reads CTSSLGHQGPTSYEQYF. CDR3 coding DNA: TGTACCAGCAGCTTAGGGCACCAGGGCCCCACCTCCTACGAGCAGTACTTC.

The sample holds a few counts of this clonotype. This may stem from a read error, because a much larger clone lies one nucleotide away. This chain joins TRBV4-1 and TRBJ2-7; D remains ambiguous. V was cut by 0 bases and J by 4 bases, with 22 bases left in between. In germline, CDR1 is MGHRA, CDR2 YSYEKL. The CDR3 is 18 amino acids. This CDR3 reads CASSQDQDRAAFLYEQYF. The DNA for the CDR3 is TGCGCCAGCAGCCAAGATCAGGATCGGGCCGCCTTTTTATACGAGCAGTACTTC.

This clonotype was detected ten times or more. The J gene is TRBJ2-3, the V gene TRBV6-7, with D perhaps matching TRBD1 (6 bases). TRBV6-7 is an open reading frame whose function is uncertain. V was pared by 5 bases and J by 2 bases, with 20 bases between. This CDR3 region has 17 residues. Written as DNA, the CDR3 is TGTGCCAGCAGTACCGAGGCGGACAGAGGAAACACAGATACGCAGTATTTT. Translating gives CASSTEADRGNTDTQYF.

As for this clonotype: A much larger clonotype is one base distant, so this may be a read error. In this CDR3 the conserved last residue, phenylalanine or tryptophan, is missing, so a read error is likely. The chain combines TRBV4-2 with TRBJ2-7; a weak D match, TRBD2 (6 bases). The CDR3 consists of 14 residues. With 0 bases removed from V and 3 bases from J, the gap between germline ends came to 9 bases. Germline V gene sequence: CDR1 LGHNA, CDR2 YNFKEQ. The CDR3 DNA is TGTGCCAGCAGCCAAGAACCGGGGGTCTACGAGCAGTACTTA. As protein: CASSQEPGVYEQYL.

Notes on this clonotype: In this CDR3 the conserved last residue, phenylalanine or tryptophan, is missing, so a read error is likely. The genes are TRBV29-1 and TRBJ2-1; D is ambiguous. The CDR3 has 12 residues. From germline, CDR1 is SQVTM and CDR2 ANQGSEA. The CDR3 DNA reads TGCAGCGTTGATGGTTATGGCAATGAACAGTTCATC. Its protein is CSVDGYGNEQFI.

The J gene is TRBJ2-7, the V gene TRBV6-1; the D gene is possibly TRBD2 (5 bases). Germline CDR1 reads MNHNS; CDR2 reads SASEGT. The CDR3 spans 15 residues. The V end lost 11 bases, the J end lost 4 bases, and 24 bases lay between the germline ends. The CDR3, as DNA: TGTGCCGGCTCTTTCGAGTCCTCGGGGTCATACGAGCAGTACTTC. Protein sequence: CAGSFESSGSYEQYF.

To note about this clonotype: At one boundary the junction diverges from the germline segment, which might be a read error. The V call is TRBV5-6, the J call TRBJ2-7; D gene ambiguous. The CDR3 totals 15 residues. Germline loops: CDR1 SGHDT, CDR2 YYEEEE. For the CDR3, the DNA is TGTGCCAGCAGCTCGAGGTTCAAGAGCTCCTACGAGCTGTACTTC. Its protein product is CASSSRFKSSYELYF.

V is TRBV30 and J is TRBJ1-1; 7 nucleotides align to TRBD1. Germline values: CDR1 GTSNPN, CDR2 SVGIG (reference sequence). The CDR3 has 15 residues. V was pared by 3 bases and J by 2 bases, with 9 bases of the junction left unmatched. Here the CDR3 DNA reads TGTGCCTGGAGAGACTTGGACAGGCCAAACACTGAAGCTTTCTTT. This encodes CAWRDLDRPNTEAFF.

With regard to this clonotype: This could be a read error, since a much larger clone is one nucleotide away. CDR3 coding DNA: TGCGCCAGCAACAAACGCGGTGGGGTGCCTGAAGCTTTCTTT. This encodes CASNKRGGVPEAFF. This chain uses TRBV4-1 with TRBJ1-1; D call uncertain. The CDR3 spans 14 residues. V was clipped by 7 bases and J by 6 bases, with 18 bases between them. Germline lookup yields CDR1 MGHRA and CDR2 YSYEKL.

About this clonotype itself: A much larger clone lies one base from this, so it may be a read error. The rearrangement uses TRBV13 and TRBJ2-7, with D uncertain. Germline lookup yields CDR1 PRHDT and CDR2 FYEKMQ (reference sequence). The CDR3 extends over 11 amino acids. The chain's CDR3 is CASGLLYEQYF. The CDR3 bases are TGTGCCAGCGGCTTACTCTACGAGCAGTACTTC.

In its sample, this clonotype was seen many times. Here the CDR3 reads CASSRQGDNEQFF. CDR3 nucleotides: TGTGCCAGCAGCCGGCAGGGGGACAATGAGCAGTTCTTC. V usage is TRBV6-6 and J usage is TRBJ2-1; 7 positions match TRBD1. CDR3 length: 13 amino acids. Unmatched junction bases numbered 4, after V lost 6 bases and J lost 5 bases. Germline V gene data show CDR1 as MNHNY and CDR2 as SVGAGI (reference sequence).

This rearrangement joins TRBV14 to TRBJ2-2; TRBD2 aligns across 9 bases. V lost 4 bases and J lost 7; bases outside the gene matches: 10. Germline V CDR1 and CDR2: SGHDN, FVKESK. The CDR3 runs 16 residues. CDR3 sequence (DNA): TGTGCCAGCAGCCCTTTAGCGGGAGACCACATCGGGGAGCTGTTTTTT. Protein sequence: CASSPLAGDHIGELFF.

This clonotype was detected a few times. The J gene is TRBJ1-1, the V gene TRBV7-9; no clear D. Germline CDR1 reads SEHNR; CDR2 reads FQNEAQ (reference sequence). The CDR3 sequence is 15 residues long. V dropped 5 bases and J dropped 0 bases, with 13 bases sitting between them. In DNA form, the CDR3 reads TGTGCCAGCAGCACCCCCCGCGGGATGAACACTGAAGCTTTCTTT. It codes for CASSTPRGMNTEAFF.

In the case of this clonotype: One end of the junction varies from germline; a read error may be responsible. This sequence joins TRBV12-3 or TRBV12-4 and TRBJ1-5; D is perhaps TRBD1 (6 bases). This CDR3 has 13 amino acids. The CDR3 spells CVSSGTRNQPQHF. The CDR3 bases are TGTGTCAGCAGTGGGACACGGAATCAGCCCCAGCATTTT.

This clonotype has a handful of counts. The V and J genes are TRBV6-1 and TRBJ2-7, with a possible D match to TRBD2 (6 bases). From germline, CDR1 is MNHNS and CDR2 SASEGT. V lost 4 bases to trimming and J lost 4 bases, with 17 bases between them. CDR3 length: 15 amino acids. The chain's CDR3 is CASSVDGGRTYEQYF. CDR3 bases: TGTGCCAGCAGTGTTGACGGGGGTAGGACATACGAGCAGTACTTC.

For this clonotype: A read error may account for a junction end that differs from germline. The genes are TRBV11-2 and TRBJ1-2; no clear D. CDR1 is SGHAT and CDR2 is FQNNGV in the germline V gene. The CDR3 spans 14 residues. The CDR3 DNA follows: TGTCCCAGCAGCTTCACCTACCCTAACTATGGCTACACCTTC. It encodes CPSSFTYPNYGYTF. The full variable domain, rest sourced from reference TRBV11-2 and TRBJ1-2, is EAGVAQSPRYKIIEKRQSVAFWCNPISGHATLYWYQQILGQGPKLLIQFQNNGVVDDSQLPKDRFSAERLKGVDSTLKIQPAKLEDSAVYLCPSSFTYPNYGYTFGSGTRLTVV.

This clonotype occurred many times. This chain uses TRBV29-1 with TRBJ2-2; D gene unclear. Germline V gene data show CDR1 as SQVTM and CDR2 as ANQGSEA. The CDR3 covers 11 residues. V lost 7 bases, J lost 3 bases, and 6 bases lay in between. Written as DNA, the CDR3 is TGCAGCGCTCGGGACACCGGGGAGCTGTTTTTT. Encoded protein: CSARDTGELFF.

This clonotype was recorded at least ten times. V is TRBV5-5 and J is TRBJ2-3; 8 bases line up with TRBD2. The end of the DNA fits TRBJ2-5 better, so the J call may be wrong. This CDR3 has 13 residues. Per germline, CDR1 SGHKS and CDR2 YYEKEE (reference sequence). The CDR3 loop reads CASSLNREGTQYF. The CDR3 nucleotides read TGTGCCAGCAGCTTAAACCGGGAGGGGACCCAGTACTTC.

The rearrangement joins TRBV7-9 to TRBJ2-5; D is perhaps TRBD1 or TRBD2 (5 bases each). Germline loops: CDR1 SEHNR, CDR2 FQNEAQ (reference sequence). With 7 bases removed from V and 5 bases from J, the gap between germline ends came to 17 bases. This CDR3 has 14 residues. For the CDR3, the DNA is TGTGCCAGCATCCCGTCAGGGAGAGGCGAGACCCAGTACTTC. This codes for CASIPSGRGETQYF.